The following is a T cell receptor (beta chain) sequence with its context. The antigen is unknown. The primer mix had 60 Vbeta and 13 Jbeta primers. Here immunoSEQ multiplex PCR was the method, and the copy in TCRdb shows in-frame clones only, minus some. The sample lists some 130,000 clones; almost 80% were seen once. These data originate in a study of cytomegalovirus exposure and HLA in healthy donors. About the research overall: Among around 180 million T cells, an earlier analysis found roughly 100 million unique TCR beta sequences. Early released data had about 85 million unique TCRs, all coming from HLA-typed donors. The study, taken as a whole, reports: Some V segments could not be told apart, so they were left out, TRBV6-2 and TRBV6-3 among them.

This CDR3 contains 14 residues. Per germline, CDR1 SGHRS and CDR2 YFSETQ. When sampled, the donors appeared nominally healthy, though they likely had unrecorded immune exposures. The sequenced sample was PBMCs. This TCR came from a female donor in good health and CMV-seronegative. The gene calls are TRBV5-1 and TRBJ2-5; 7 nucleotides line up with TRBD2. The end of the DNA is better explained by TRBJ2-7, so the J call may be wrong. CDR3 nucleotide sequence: TGCGCCAGCAGCTTGGAGGGGAGGGACTACGAGCAGTACTTC. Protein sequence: CASSLEGRDYEQYF.